The present TCR beta chain was sequenced within a study of memory CD4+ T cells and cytomegalovirus serostatus. Study-wide context: Healthy Belgian adult donors included about nine CMV-positive and some 24 CMV-negative people.

A remark on this clone: Its antigen remains unknown.

The sort gate was single viable CD3+CD4+CD8-CD45RO+ cells for memory CD4+ T cells. Authors' processing steps: Out-of-frame sequences were removed, leaving about 2.2 million distinct TCRbeta sequences. Sequenced by immunoSEQ multiplex PCR; TCRdb stores in-frame clones only, minus some. D and trimming were read from the DNA, whereas the V and J calls and clone size are those reported in that table. Here the sample spans 46,000 or so clones, around 80% being singletons. This CDR3 has 15 residues. Germline values: CDR1 KGHSH, CDR2 LQKENI. Trimming pared 2 bases from V and 1 base from J, leaving 12 bases between. Overall study findings and caveats: The CMV-associated TCR signature appears largely within the CD4+ memory repertoire.

The TCR originated in an adult in good health and CMV-seronegative. What was sequenced was memory CD4+ T cells from blood. The chain links TRBV18 to TRBJ2-7; a weak D match, TRBD2 (6 bases). The DNA of the CDR3 is TGTGCCAGCTCACCAGGGACTCCTATTTCCTACGAGCAGTACTTC. Its translation: CASSPGTPISYEQYF.